Listed here are 3 T cell receptor beta chains from one sample, sequenced in a study of blood T cell repertoires in COVID-19. Assay used: immunoSEQ multiplex PCR; TCRdb lists only in-frame clones, some missing. Of 30,000 or so clones listed, around 67% were seen once; the top ten hold around a sixth. Sequencing was done on a sample of peripheral blood. The receptor source for this set is a human donor in a cohort sampled during active COVID-19.

The V and J genes are TRBV27 and TRBJ2-1; 7 positions match TRBD2. The CDR3 loop spans 13 amino acids. Per the germline V gene, CDR1 is MNHEY and CDR2 is SMNVEV (reference sequence). With V trimmed by 6 bases and J by 7 bases, 6 bases remained unmatched. Here the CDR3 reads CASRWGGWNEQFF. The CDR3 region has the DNA TGTGCCAGCAGATGGGGGGGGTGGAATGAGCAGTTCTTC.

The V call is TRBV6-2 or TRBV6-3, the J call TRBJ2-7, with TRBD2 identical over 12 bases. The germline gives CDR1 MNHEY, CDR2 SVGEGT. The CDR3 consists of 20 residues. V dropped 4 bases and J dropped 5; count of bases not matched to a gene: 21. The CDR3 DNA is TGTGCCAGCAGTTTCTTAATAAACGGGACTAGCGGGTCAAGTGGGGACGAGCAGTACTTC. This codes for CASSFLINGTSGSSGDEQYF.

J is TRBJ1-6 and V is TRBV5-1, with TRBD1 identical over 8 bases. CDR3 size: 15 residues. The germline V gene has CDR1 SGHRS and CDR2 YFSETQ. J was trimmed by 8 bases and V by 3 bases; bases with no gene match: 7. The CDR3 here is CASSSTGGNDSPLHF. The CDR3 DNA follows: TGCGCCAGCAGCTCTACAGGGGGTAATGATTCACCCCTCCACTTT.